Reported below is one T cell receptor beta chain. This specimen comes from a study of blood T cell repertoires in COVID-19. Germline CDR1 is MNHEY and CDR2 is SMNVEV (reference sequence). V lost 5 bases to trimming and J lost 8 bases; unmatched junction nucleotides: 14. There are 15 residues in the CDR3. The protocol was immunoSEQ multiplex PCR, while the TCRdb copy is restricted to in-frame clones and leaves out a portion. The repertoire holds just over 350,000 clones, roughly 90% seen once, with roughly 6.6% in the top ten. The TCR sequence derives from a woman aged 60-70 years with COVID-19, enrolled during active disease. The sample comprised peripheral blood. This chain connects TRBV27 to TRBJ1-2; 7 bases are a match to TRBD1. The CDR3 loop is CASSAPGQGVDGYTF. The CDR3 region has the DNA TGTGCCAGCAGTGCCCCGGGGCAGGGGGTGGACGGCTACACCTTC.